This section outlines one T cell receptor (beta chain) sequence together with its context. The antigen is unknown. This specimen comes from a study of shared clonotypes between healthy human individuals. Generated by immunoSEQ multiplex PCR, the TCRdb table keeps only in-frame clones and is missing some. The sample carries about 980,000 clones, roughly 72% recorded once. Overall study results and limits: It was only blood that was sampled, and tissue repertoires likely differ.

The source is a man aged 18 to 29 in good health. Sequencing was performed on memory CD4+ T cells sorted from blood. This sample's subset: CD45RA-negative fraction.

The CDR3 loop reads CASRGAPGSPLHF. The CDR3 nucleotides are TGTGCCAGCAGGGGGGCGCCGGGTTCACCCCTCCACTTT. V is TRBV6-1 and J is TRBJ1-6; tentative D call: TRBD1 (6 bases). Germline CDR1 reads MNHNS; CDR2 reads SASEGT. CDR3 size: 13 residues. The ends were cut back, 6 bases at V and 9 bases at J, with 12 bases in the middle.